Below, 3 T cell receptor beta chains from the same sample are listed, as sequenced in a study of CD8 T cells in Susac syndrome (dated by TCRdb to between 2018 and 2020). Receptors were amplified or captured by the immunoSEQ multiplex PCR assay. RNA was extracted using the RNeasy kit, and about 0.5 to 1 ug of the RNA was reverse transcribed with random hexamers. TCRdb ran its own pipeline on the public reads, namely fastp trimming at Q25 and MiXCR clone calling, and kept in-frame beta chains. One record per CDR3 amino acid sequence lists the most common genes and DNA. In all, the sample holds fewer than 150,000 distinct CDR3 sequences, and 94% of those were seen once. Of the sample, approximately 0.3% is held by the ten largest clones. The specimen sequenced was CD8+ T cells from PBMCs. The source is a human donor in good health.

The chain has TRBV27 and TRBJ2-7, with TRBD1 as a possible D gene (5 bases). The CDR3 extends over 13 amino acids. V lost 4 bases and J lost 3, with 10 bases in between. The germline CDR1 and CDR2 sequences are MNHEY and SMNVEV (reference sequence). The CDR3, as DNA: TGTGCCAGCAGTTCAGGACAAGACTACGAGCAGTACTTC. It is translated as CASSSGQDYEQYF.

The V and J genes are TRBV2 and TRBJ2-7; 7 bases line up with TRBD2. Germline V gene sequence: CDR1 SNHLY, CDR2 FYNNEI. This CDR3 has 14 amino acids. After removal of 6 bases from V and 3 bases from J, the junction contained 8 bases not matched to a gene. The CDR3 sequence is CASRESGLNYEQYF. CDR3 DNA: TGTGCCAGCAGGGAGTCGGGACTAAACTACGAGCAGTACTTC.

This chain uses TRBV29-1 with TRBJ2-7; 9 bases agree with TRBD1. V trimming: 7 bases; J trimming: 7 bases; junction bases outside the gene matches: 14. The CDR3 sequence is 14 residues long. From germline, CDR1 is SQVTM and CDR2 ANQGSEA. CDR3 residues: CSASSGTGLVEQYF. The CDR3 nucleotides are TGCAGCGCCTCTTCCGGGACAGGGTTGGTTGAGCAGTACTTC.